This TCR beta chain stems from a study of blood T cells in healthy people across ages. This clonotype was found a few times. Losses at the gene ends were 3 bases for V and 8 bases for J; bases not matched to a gene: 9. The length of the CDR3 is 15 residues. CDR1 MDHEN and CDR2 SYDVKM come from the germline V gene. Sample-barcoded 5' priming and a J-beta primer mix drove a second PCR of roughly 6 to 12 cycles. TCRdb re-called the 5' RACE reads through MiXCR, storing one row per CDR3 protein. Here the sample spans about 800,000 distinct CDR3 sequences, around 25% being singletons. This sample was also put to use in a study of T cells of mothers and their children.

The sample consisted of blood. The chain links TRBV28 to TRBJ2-1; 8 nucleotides align to TRBD2. The source of this sequence is a boy between 10 and 17 years old in good health. The CDR3 reads CASSFPSGGPDEQFF. As DNA, the CDR3 is TGTGCCAGCAGTTTTCCCAGCGGGGGCCCCGATGAGCAGTTCTTC.